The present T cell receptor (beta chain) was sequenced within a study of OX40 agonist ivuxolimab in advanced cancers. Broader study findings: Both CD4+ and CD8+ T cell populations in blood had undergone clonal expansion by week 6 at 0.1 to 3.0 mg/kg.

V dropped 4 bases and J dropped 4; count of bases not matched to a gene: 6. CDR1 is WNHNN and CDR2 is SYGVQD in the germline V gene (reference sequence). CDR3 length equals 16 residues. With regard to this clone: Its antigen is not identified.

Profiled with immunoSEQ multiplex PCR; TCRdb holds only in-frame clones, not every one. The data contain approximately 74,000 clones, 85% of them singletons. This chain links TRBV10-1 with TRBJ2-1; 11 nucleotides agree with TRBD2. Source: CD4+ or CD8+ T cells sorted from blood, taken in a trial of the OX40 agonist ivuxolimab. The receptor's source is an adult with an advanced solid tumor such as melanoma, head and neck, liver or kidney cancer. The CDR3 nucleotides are TGCGCCAGCAGTGCCCAGACTAGCGGGGTTTACAATGAGCAGTTCTTC. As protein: CASSAQTSGVYNEQFF.